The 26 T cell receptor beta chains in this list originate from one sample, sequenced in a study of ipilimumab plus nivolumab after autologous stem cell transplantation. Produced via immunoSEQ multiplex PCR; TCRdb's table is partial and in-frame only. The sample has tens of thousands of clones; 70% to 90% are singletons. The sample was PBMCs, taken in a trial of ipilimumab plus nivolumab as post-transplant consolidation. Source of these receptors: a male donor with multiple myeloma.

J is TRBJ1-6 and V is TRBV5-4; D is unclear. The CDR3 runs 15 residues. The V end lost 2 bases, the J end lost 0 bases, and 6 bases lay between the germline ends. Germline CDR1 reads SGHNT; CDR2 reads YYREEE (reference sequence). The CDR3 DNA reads TGTGCCAGCAGCTTACCAAGCTCCTATAATTCACCCCTCCACTTT. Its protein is CASSLPSSYNSPLHF.

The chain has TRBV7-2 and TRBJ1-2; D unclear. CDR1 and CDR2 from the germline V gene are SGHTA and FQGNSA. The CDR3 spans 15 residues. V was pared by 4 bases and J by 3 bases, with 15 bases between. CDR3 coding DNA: TGTGCCAGCAGCTCCCAGCCGGCCACTCACTATGGCTACACCTTC. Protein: CASSSQPATHYGYTF.

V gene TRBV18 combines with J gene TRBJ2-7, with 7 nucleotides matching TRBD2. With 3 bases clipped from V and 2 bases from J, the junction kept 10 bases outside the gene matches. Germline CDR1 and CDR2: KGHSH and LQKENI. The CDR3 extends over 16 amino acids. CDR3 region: CASSPTPRGGPYEQYF. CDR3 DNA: TGTGCCAGCTCACCCACCCCCCGCGGGGGACCCTACGAGCAGTACTTC.

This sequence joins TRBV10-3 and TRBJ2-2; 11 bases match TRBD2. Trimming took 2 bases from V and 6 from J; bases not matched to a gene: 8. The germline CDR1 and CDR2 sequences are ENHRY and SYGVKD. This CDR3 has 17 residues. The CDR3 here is CAISERGSGGASGELFF. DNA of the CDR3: TGTGCCATCAGTGAGAGAGGTAGCGGGGGGGCTTCCGGGGAGCTGTTTTTT.

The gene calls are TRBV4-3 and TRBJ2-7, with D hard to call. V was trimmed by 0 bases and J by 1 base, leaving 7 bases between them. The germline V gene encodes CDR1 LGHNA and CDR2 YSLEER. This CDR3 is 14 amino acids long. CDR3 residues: CASSQDTFSYEQYF. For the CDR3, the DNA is TGCGCCAGCAGCCAAGACACCTTTTCCTACGAGCAGTACTTC.

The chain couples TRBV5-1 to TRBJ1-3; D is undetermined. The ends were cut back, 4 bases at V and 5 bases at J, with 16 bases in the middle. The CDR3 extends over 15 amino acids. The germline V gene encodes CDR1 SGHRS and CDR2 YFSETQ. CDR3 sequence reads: CASSDSAASRNTIYF. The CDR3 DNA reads TGCGCCAGCAGCGACTCGGCTGCTTCTCGAAACACCATATATTTT.

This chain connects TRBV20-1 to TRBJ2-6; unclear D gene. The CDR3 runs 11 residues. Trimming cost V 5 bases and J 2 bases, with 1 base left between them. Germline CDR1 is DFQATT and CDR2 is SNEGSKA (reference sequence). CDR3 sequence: CSAPGANVLTF. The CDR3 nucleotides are TGCAGTGCTCCTGGGGCCAACGTCCTGACTTTC.

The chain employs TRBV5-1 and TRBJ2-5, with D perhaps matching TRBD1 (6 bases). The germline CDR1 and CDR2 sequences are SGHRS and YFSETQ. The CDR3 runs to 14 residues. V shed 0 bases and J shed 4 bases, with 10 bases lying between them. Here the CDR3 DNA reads TGCGCCAGCAGCTTGGCTTCAGGGGTAGAGACCCAGTACTTC. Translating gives CASSLASGVETQYF.

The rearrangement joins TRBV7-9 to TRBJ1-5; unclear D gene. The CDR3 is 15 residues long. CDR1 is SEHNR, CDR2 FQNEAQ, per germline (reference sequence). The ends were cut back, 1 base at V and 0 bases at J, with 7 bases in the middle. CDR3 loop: CASSLVGYSNQPQHF. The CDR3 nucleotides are TGTGCCAGCAGCTTAGTCGGATATAGCAATCAGCCCCAGCATTTT.

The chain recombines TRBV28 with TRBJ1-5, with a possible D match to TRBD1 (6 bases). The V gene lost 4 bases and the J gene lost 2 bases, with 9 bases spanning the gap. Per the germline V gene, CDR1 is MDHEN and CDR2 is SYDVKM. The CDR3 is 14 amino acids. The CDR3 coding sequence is TGTGCCAGCAGTTACAGGGTTGGCAATCAGCCCCAGCATTTT. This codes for CASSYRVGNQPQHF.

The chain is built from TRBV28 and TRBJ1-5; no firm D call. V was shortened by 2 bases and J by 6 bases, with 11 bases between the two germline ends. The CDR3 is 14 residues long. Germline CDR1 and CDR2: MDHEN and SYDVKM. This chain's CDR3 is CASSLDVSSQPQHF. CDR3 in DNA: TGTGCCAGCAGTTTAGACGTATCGAGTCAGCCCCAGCATTTT.

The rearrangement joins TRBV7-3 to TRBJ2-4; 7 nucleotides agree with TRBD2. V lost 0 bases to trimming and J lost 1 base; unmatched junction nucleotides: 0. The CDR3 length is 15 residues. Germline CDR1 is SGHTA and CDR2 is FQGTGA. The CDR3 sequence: CASSLTGGAKNIQYF. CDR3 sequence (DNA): TGTGCCAGCAGCTTAACCGGGGGGGCCAAAAACATTCAGTACTTC.

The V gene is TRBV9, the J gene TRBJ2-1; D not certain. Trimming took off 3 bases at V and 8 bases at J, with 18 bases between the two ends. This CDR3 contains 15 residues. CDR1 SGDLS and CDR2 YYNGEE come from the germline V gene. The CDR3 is CASSALTAKRDEQFF. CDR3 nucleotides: TGTGCCAGCAGCGCCCTCACGGCGAAACGCGATGAGCAGTTCTTC.

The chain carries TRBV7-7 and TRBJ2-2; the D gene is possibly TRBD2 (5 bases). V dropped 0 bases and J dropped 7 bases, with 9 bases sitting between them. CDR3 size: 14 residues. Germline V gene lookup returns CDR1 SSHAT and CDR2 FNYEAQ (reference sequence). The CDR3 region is CASSLASSGGELFF. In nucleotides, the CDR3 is TGTGCCAGCAGCTTAGCCTCAAGCGGCGGGGAGCTGTTTTTT.

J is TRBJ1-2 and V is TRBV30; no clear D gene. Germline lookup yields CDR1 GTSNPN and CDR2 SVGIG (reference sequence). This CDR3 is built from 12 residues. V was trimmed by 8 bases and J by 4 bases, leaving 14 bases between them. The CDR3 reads CAQLRFPYGYTF. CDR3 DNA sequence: TGTGCCCAGCTTAGGTTTCCCTATGGCTACACCTTC. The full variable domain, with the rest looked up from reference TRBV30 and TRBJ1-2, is SQTIHQWPATLVQPVGSPLSLECTVEGTSNPNLYWYRQAAGRGLQLLFYSVGIGQISSEVPQNLSASRPQDRQFILSSKKLLLSDSGFYLCAQLRFPYGYTFGSGTRLTVV.

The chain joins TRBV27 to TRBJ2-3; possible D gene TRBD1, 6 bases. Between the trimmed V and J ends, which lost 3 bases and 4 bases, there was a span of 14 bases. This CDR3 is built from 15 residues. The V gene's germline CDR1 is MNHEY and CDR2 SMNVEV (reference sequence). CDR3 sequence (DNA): TGTGCCAGCAGTTTCTCAGGGGAACGGGCAGATACGCAGTATTTT. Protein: CASSFSGERADTQYF.

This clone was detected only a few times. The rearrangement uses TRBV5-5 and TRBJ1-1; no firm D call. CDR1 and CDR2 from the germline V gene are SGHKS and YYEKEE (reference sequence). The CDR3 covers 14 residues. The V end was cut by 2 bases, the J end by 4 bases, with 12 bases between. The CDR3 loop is CASSFGSVGTEAFF. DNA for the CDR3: TGTGCCAGCAGCTTTGGCAGTGTCGGCACTGAAGCTTTCTTT.

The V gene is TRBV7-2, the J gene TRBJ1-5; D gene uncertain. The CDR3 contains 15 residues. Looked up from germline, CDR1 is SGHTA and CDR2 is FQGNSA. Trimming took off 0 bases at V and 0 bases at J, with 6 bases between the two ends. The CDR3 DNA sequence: TGTGCCAGCAGCTTAGCCGGGAATAGCAATCAGCCCCAGCATTTT. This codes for CASSLAGNSNQPQHF. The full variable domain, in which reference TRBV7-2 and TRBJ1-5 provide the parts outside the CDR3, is GAGVSQSPSNKVTEKGKDVELRCDPISGHTALYWYRQSLGQGLEFLIYFQGNSAPDKSGLPSDRFSAERTGGSVSTLTIQRTQQEDSAVYLCASSLAGNSNQPQHFGDGTRLSIL.

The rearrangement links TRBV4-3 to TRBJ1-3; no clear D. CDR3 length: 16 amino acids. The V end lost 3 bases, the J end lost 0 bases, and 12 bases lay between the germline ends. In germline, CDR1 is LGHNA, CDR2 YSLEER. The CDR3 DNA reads TGCGCCAGCAGCCACTCCTTGACGAACTCTGGAAACACCATATATTTT. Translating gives CASSHSLTNSGNTIYF.

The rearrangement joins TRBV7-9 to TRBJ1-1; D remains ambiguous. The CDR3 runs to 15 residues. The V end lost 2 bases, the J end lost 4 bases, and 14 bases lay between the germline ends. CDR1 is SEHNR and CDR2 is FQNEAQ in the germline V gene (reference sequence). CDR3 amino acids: CASSLFTPEGTEAFF. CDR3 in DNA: TGTGCCAGCAGCTTATTCACCCCCGAGGGCACTGAAGCTTTCTTT. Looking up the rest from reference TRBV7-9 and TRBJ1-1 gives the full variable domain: DTGVSQNPRHKITKRGQNVTFRCDPISEHNRLYWYRQTLGQGPEFLTYFQNEAQLEKSRLLSDRFSAERPKGSFSTLEIQRTEQGDSAMYLCASSLFTPEGTEAFFGQGTRLTVV.

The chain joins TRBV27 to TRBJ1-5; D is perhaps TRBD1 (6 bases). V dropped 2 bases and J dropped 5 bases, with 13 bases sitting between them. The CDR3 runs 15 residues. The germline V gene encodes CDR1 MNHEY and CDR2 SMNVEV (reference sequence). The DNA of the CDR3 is TGTGCCAGCAGTTTAATAACAGGGCTTCATCAGCCCCAGCATTTT. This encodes CASSLITGLHQPQHF.

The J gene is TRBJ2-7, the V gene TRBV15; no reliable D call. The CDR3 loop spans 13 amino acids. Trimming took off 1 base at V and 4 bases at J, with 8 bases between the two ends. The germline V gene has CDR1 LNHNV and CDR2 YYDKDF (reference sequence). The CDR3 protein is CATSRGVIYEQYF. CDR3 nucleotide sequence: TGTGCCACCAGCAGAGGGGTGATATACGAGCAGTACTTC.

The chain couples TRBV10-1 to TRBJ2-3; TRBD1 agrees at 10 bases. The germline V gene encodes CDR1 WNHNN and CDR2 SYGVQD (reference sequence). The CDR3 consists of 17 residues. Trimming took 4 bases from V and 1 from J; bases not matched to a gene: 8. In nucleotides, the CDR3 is TGCGCCAGCAGTGGGCCGACAGGGGGCTGGGGCACAGATACGCAGTATTTT. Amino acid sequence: CASSGPTGGWGTDTQYF.

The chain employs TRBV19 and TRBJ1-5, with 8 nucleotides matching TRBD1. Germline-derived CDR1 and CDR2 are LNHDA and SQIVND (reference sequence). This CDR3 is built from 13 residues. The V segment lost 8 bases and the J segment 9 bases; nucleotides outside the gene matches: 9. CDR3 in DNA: TGTGCCAGTTCGGACAGGGTCCTACGGCCCCAGCATTTT. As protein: CASSDRVLRPQHF.

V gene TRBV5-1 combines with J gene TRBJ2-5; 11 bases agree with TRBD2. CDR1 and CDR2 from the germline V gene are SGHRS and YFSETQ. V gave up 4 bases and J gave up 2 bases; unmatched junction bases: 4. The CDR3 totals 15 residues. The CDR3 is CASSPGLAEQETQYF. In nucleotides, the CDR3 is TGCGCCAGCAGCCCGGGACTAGCGGAGCAAGAGACCCAGTACTTC.

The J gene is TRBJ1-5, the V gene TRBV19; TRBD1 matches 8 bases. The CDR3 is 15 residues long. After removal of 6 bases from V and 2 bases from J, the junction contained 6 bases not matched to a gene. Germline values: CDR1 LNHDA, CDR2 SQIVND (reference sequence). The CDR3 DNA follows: TGTGCCAGTAGAGAGACAGGGGTCGGCAATCAGCCCCAGCATTTT. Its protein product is CASRETGVGNQPQHF.